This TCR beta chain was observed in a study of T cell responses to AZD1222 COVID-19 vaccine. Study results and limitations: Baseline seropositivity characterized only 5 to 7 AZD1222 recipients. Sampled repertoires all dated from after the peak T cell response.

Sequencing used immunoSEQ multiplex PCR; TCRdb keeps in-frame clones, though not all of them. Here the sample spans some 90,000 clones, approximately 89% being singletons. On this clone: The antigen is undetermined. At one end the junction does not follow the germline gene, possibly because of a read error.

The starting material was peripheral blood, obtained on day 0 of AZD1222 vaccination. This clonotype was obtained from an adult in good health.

CDR3 protein: CASSLGQNTEAFF. In DNA form, the CDR3 reads TGTGCTAGCAGCTTAGGACAGAACACTGAAGCTTTCTTT. V is TRBV7-7 and J is TRBJ1-1; D may be TRBD1 (5 bases). The length of the CDR3 is 13 residues. CDR1 and CDR2 from the germline V gene are SSHAT and FNYEAQ (reference sequence).